The 7 T cell receptor beta chains below come from one sample, sequenced in a study of patients and donors after allogeneic stem cell transplantation. TCRdb reanalysed the RT-PCR reads using MiXCR and keeps one entry per CDR3 protein. The data contain about 960,000 distinct CDR3 sequences, roughly 17% of them singletons. Sample: blood, either unsorted or a sorted T cell fraction (not recorded which). Receptor source: a human donor who was either an allogeneic HSCT recipient or a stem cell or donor lymphocyte infusion donor (not recorded which). It is not recorded whose cells these are; they may come from a transplant donor.

The rearrangement joins TRBV11-3 to TRBJ1-2; 8 positions agree with TRBD1. The CDR3 has 15 residues. Trimming at V came to 4 bases and at J to 5 bases, leaving 9 bases not matched to a gene. Germline lookup yields CDR1 SGHNT and CDR2 YENEEA. CDR3 protein: CASSSSGTGVYGYTF. CDR3 DNA sequence: TGTGCCAGCAGCTCCTCCGGGACAGGCGTTTATGGCTACACCTTC.

The chain has TRBV6-2 or TRBV6-3 and TRBJ2-3; D unclear. The V and J ends lost 5 bases and 6 bases respectively, with 15 bases between them. The germline V gene has CDR1 MNHEY and CDR2 SVGEGT. CDR3 length equals 14 residues. For the CDR3, the DNA is TGTGCCAGCAGTGGCGGAAGCCCTTTGGATACGCAGTATTTT. Protein: CASSGGSPLDTQYF.

The rearrangement uses TRBV4-1 and TRBJ2-7; weak D call: TRBD1 (5 bases). The CDR3 runs 17 residues. Trimming cost V 1 base and J 7 bases, with 23 bases left between them. Germline lookup yields CDR1 MGHRA and CDR2 YSYEKL. CDR3 bases: TGCGCCAGCAGCCAAGTCAAGGGGAAGGGTAGAGTCGGGGAGCAGTACTTC. This gives the protein CASSQVKGKGRVGEQYF.

This clonotype occurred many times. The CDR3 DNA follows: TGTGCCAGCAGCAAGACTAGTACCGGGGAGCTGTTTTTT. Amino acid sequence: CASSKTSTGELFF. V usage is TRBV12-3 or TRBV12-4 and J usage is TRBJ2-2, with D possibly TRBD2 on 6 matching bases. Trimming cost V 6 bases and J 5 bases, with 10 bases left between them. CDR3 length: 13 amino acids.

This clonotype has at least ten counts. V gene TRBV3-1 combines with J gene TRBJ1-1; D uncertain. The CDR3 has 13 residues. Trimming shortened V by 0 bases and J by 7 bases, and 9 bases separated the two germline ends. Per germline, CDR1 LGHDT and CDR2 YNNKEL (reference sequence). The CDR3 coding sequence is TGTGCCAGCAGCCAAGACCAGTTGGGTGAAGCTTTCTTT. It is translated as CASSQDQLGEAFF.

The chain has TRBV6-5 and TRBJ2-2; 7 bases agree with TRBD2. Trimming took 6 bases from V and 6 from J; bases not matched to a gene: 10. The V gene's germline CDR1 is MNHEY and CDR2 SVGAGI. The CDR3 spans 15 residues. CDR3 in DNA: TGTGCCAGCAGCTACCTTCCAGGGAGGGCCGGGGAGCTGTTTTTT. Its protein is CASSYLPGRAGELFF.

The chain carries TRBV6-1 and TRBJ2-6; 9 nucleotides agree with TRBD1. Germline CDR1 and CDR2: MNHNS and SASEGT. This CDR3 spans 17 amino acids. Trimming cost V 5 bases and J 2 bases; bases outside gene matches: 7. CDR3 DNA: TGTGCCAGCAGTCTGGGGACAGGGTTTCCTGGGGCCAACGTCCTGACTTTC. Translated, it gives CASSLGTGFPGANVLTF.